There are a few counts of the clone carrying this TCR beta chain. No antigen is known for it. The V end lost 7 bases, the J end lost 7 bases, and 20 bases lay between the germline ends. The CDR3 runs 14 residues. Germline values: CDR1 MNHEY, CDR2 SVGAGI. These data belong to a study of human T cells and chemical hapten exposure. Study results and caveats: Patch test score rose with PT1 expanded TCRs, significant at 8, 16, 32, not 4.

Regarding time point: patch test 2, 6 weeks after DPC sensitization. Indicated treatment: therapeutic diphenylcyclopropenone sensitization with weekly scalp DPC. One entry per CDR3 protein results from TCRdb running MiXCR on the RACE reads. The sample has more than 80,000 distinct CDR3 sequences; about 10% are singletons. Source: whole blood, taken in connection with sensitization to the hapten diphenylcyclopropenone (DPC). The clonotype originates from a woman between 50 and 59 years old with alopecia areata. Some clones in this sample may be carry-over from other donors' samples. V gene TRBV6-5 combines with J gene TRBJ2-7; TRBD1 or TRBD2 may be the D gene (5 bases each). CDR3 in DNA: TGTGCCAGCACTCGAGGGACCTCATCAGGGGAGCAGTACTTC. This encodes CASTRGTSSGEQYF.